Following are 18 T cell receptor beta chains from one sample sequenced in a study of cytomegalovirus exposure and HLA in healthy donors. It was with 60 Vbeta and 13 Jbeta primers that the PCR ran. Assay used: immunoSEQ multiplex PCR; TCRdb lists only in-frame clones, some missing. The table has approximately 82,000 clones, roughly a tenth seen once. Sequences were obtained from PBMCs. The receptors here all came from a man aged 55 to 70 in good health and CMV-seropositive.

This clone came up a few times. The chain is built from TRBV28 and TRBJ1-2, with 8 bases fitting TRBD1. In germline, CDR1 is MDHEN, CDR2 SYDVKM. V was pared by 6 bases and J by 4 bases, with 10 bases of the junction left unmatched. The CDR3 spans 15 residues. In DNA form, the CDR3 reads TGTGCCAGCAGCTCTGGACAGGGCTCGGCCTATGGCTACACCTTC. It yields the protein CASSSGQGSAYGYTF.

The chain employs TRBV15 and TRBJ2-7; 12 bases line up with TRBD2. Germline V CDR1 and CDR2: LNHNV, YYDKDF (reference sequence). This CDR3 has 19 residues. The ends lost 0 bases at V and 2 bases at J; junction bases unmatched: 11. In DNA, the CDR3 is TGTGCCACCAGCAGAGATATCCGGACTAGCGGGACCTATGCCTACGAGCAGTACTTC. It specifies CATSRDIRTSGTYAYEQYF.

This clone appeared a few times. The genes are TRBV5-8 and TRBJ2-7; 7 nucleotides line up with TRBD2. The CDR3 spans 16 residues. The V and J ends lost 4 bases and 5 bases, in that order; junction bases with no gene match: 15. Germline V lookup: CDR1 SGHTS, CDR2 YDEGEE. For the CDR3, the DNA is TGTGCCAGCAGCACCCCGCGGGGGAGGGTCGCCCACGAGCAGTACTTC. Translated: CASSTPRGRVAHEQYF.

This clone was counted between two and nine times. The CDR3: CASSLTGGSTEAFF. The CDR3 coding sequence is TGCGCCAGCAGCTTGACAGGGGGCTCCACTGAAGCTTTCTTT. The V and J genes are TRBV5-1 and TRBJ1-1; TRBD1 matches 9 bases. The CDR3 spans 14 residues. CDR1 and CDR2 from the germline V gene are SGHRS and YFSETQ. V lost 1 base and J lost 4; bases outside the gene matches: 2.

The V gene is TRBV4-1, the J gene TRBJ2-2; 8 bases line up with TRBD1. Germline values: CDR1 MGHRA, CDR2 YSYEKL. The CDR3 totals 19 residues. V was pared by 1 base and J by 3 bases, with 13 bases of the junction left unmatched. CDR3 in DNA: TGCGCCAGCAGCCAAGGCGTCACCTTTGGACAGGGATACACCGGGGAGCTGTTTTTT. Translated: CASSQGVTFGQGYTGELFF.

In this sample, this clone turned up a few times. V usage is TRBV18 and J usage is TRBJ2-3, with TRBD2 matching 8 bases. CDR3 length: 16 amino acids. Unmatched junction bases numbered 6, after V lost 2 bases and J lost 2 bases. Looked up from germline, CDR1 is KGHSH and CDR2 is LQKENI. The CDR3 region is CASSPSSGGHTDTQYF. The CDR3 DNA follows: TGTGCCAGCTCACCAAGTTCGGGGGGGCACACAGATACGCAGTATTTT. Filled out from reference TRBV18 and TRBJ2-3, the complete variable domain reads NAGVMQNPRHLVRRRGQEARLRCSPMKGHSHVYWYRQLPEEGLKFMVYLQKENIIDESGMPKERFSAEFPKEGPSILRIQQVVRGDSAAYFCASSPSSGGHTDTQYFGPGTRLTVL.

This clone has only a few counts. The chain couples TRBV6-1 to TRBJ1-4; tentative D call: TRBD1 (6 bases). This CDR3 is built from 15 residues. V was trimmed by 11 bases and J by 7 bases, leaving 23 bases between them. CDR1 and CDR2 from the germline V gene are MNHNS and SASEGT. CDR3 residues: CAGSFSGAKPEKLFF. The CDR3 bases are TGTGCCGGATCATTTTCAGGGGCGAAGCCTGAAAAACTGTTTTTT.

The V and J genes are TRBV9 and TRBJ2-4, with TRBD2 matching 9 bases. From germline, CDR1 is SGDLS and CDR2 YYNGEE. CDR3 length: 15 residues. V was pared by 2 bases and J by 6 bases, with 6 bases of the junction left unmatched. For the CDR3, the DNA is TGTGCCAGCAGCGTGACCGGGACTAGCCCAAACATTCAGTACTTC. Its protein is CASSVTGTSPNIQYF.

This sequence joins TRBV19 and TRBJ1-5; 8 bases align to TRBD1. Germline V gene sequence: CDR1 LNHDA, CDR2 SQIVND (reference sequence). This CDR3 comprises 13 residues. V lost 7 bases to trimming and J lost 5 bases; unmatched junction nucleotides: 4. DNA for the CDR3: TGTGCCAGTACCCCGGACAGGGATCAGCCCCAGCATTTT. Residues: CASTPDRDQPQHF.

This clone turned up a few times. The chain employs TRBV6-1 and TRBJ1-2; 7 positions match TRBD1. The CDR3 covers 15 residues. Trimming removed 9 bases from V and 2 bases from J; junction bases left unmatched: 12. Germline V gene data show CDR1 as MNHNS and CDR2 as SASEGT. CDR3 protein: CASSLQTGPNYGYTF. The DNA for the CDR3 is TGTGCCAGTTCCCTGCAGACAGGGCCAAACTATGGCTACACCTTC.

This clone has a handful of counts. The chain couples TRBV7-8 to TRBJ2-5, with 11 bases that match TRBD2. Germline CDR1 is SGHVS and CDR2 is FQNEAQ. The J segment lost 2 bases and the V segment lost 5 bases, leaving 7 bases of the junction unmatched. CDR3 length equals 16 residues. CDR3 DNA sequence: TGTGCCAGCAGCAAAAAGCGACTAGCGGGGCAAGAGACCCAGTACTTC. The encoded protein is CASSKKRLAGQETQYF. The full variable domain, its missing parts supplied by reference TRBV7-8 and TRBJ2-5, is GAGVSQSPRYKVAKRGQDVALRCDPISGHVSLFWYQQALGQGPEFLTYFQNEAQLDKSGLPSDRFFAERPEGSVSTLKIQRTQQEDSAVYLCASSKKRLAGQETQYFGPGTRLLVL.

The chain combines TRBV19 with TRBJ1-5; D not certain. V was pared by 6 bases and J by 0 bases, with 6 bases between. This CDR3 region has 13 residues. Germline CDR1 reads LNHDA; CDR2 reads SQIVND (reference sequence). The CDR3 coding sequence is TGTGCCAGTAGAGACTATAGCAATCAGCCCCAGCATTTT. Translation: CASRDYSNQPQHF. Full variable domain (missing parts from reference TRBV19 and TRBJ1-5): DGGITQSPKYLFRKEGQNVTLSCEQNLNHDAMYWYRQDPGQGLRLIYYSQIVNDFQKGDIAEGYSVSREKKESFPLTVTSAQKNPTAFYLCASRDYSNQPQHFGDGTRLSIL.

The chain has TRBV25-1 and TRBJ1-5, with D tentatively TRBD1 (6 bases). V gave up 1 base and J gave up 6 bases, with 13 bases separating them. The CDR3 contains 15 residues. Germline-derived CDR1 and CDR2 are MGHDK and SYGVNS. The CDR3 reads CASSESGETGQPQHF. The CDR3 nucleotides are TGTGCCAGCAGTGAATCAGGGGAAACGGGTCAGCCCCAGCATTTT.

The chain uses TRBV19 and TRBJ1-1; no clear D. Trimming took 3 bases from V and 4 from J, leaving 18 bases between them. The germline gives CDR1 LNHDA, CDR2 SQIVND (reference sequence). The CDR3 contains 16 residues. The CDR3 sequence is CASSMAGRVAGTEAFF. CDR3 coding DNA: TGTGCCAGTAGTATGGCCGGGAGGGTCGCGGGCACTGAAGCTTTCTTT.

A few counts support this clone. The J gene is TRBJ1-5, the V gene TRBV27, with 7 bases matching TRBD1. Germline loops: CDR1 MNHEY, CDR2 SMNVEV (reference sequence). V shed 8 bases, J shed 1 base, and the junction held 8 bases outside the gene matches. The CDR3 covers 15 residues. The CDR3 sequence is CASHSSTGSNQPQHF. The CDR3 nucleotides are TGTGCCAGCCATTCTTCGACAGGGAGCAATCAGCCCCAGCATTTT.

This clone was seen more than once but under ten times. J is TRBJ2-5 and V is TRBV6-5, with D perhaps TRBD1 (5 bases). Germline loops: CDR1 MNHEY, CDR2 SVGAGI. The V end lost 0 bases, the J end lost 2 bases, and 7 bases lay between the germline ends. This CDR3 comprises 14 residues. The DNA for the CDR3 is TGTGCCAGCAGTTACTCGTCAGGGCAAGAGACCCAGTACTTC. Protein: CASSYSSGQETQYF.

The chain has TRBV4-1 and TRBJ2-5; 12 nucleotides match TRBD2. CDR1 MGHRA and CDR2 YSYEKL come from the germline V gene. The CDR3 is made up of 17 amino acids. V lost 1 base and J lost 1; bases outside the gene matches: 4. CDR3 in DNA: TGCGCCAGCAGCCAAGGACTAGCGGGAGTCGCCCAAGAGACCCAGTACTTC. It is translated as CASSQGLAGVAQETQYF.

The chain is built from TRBV7-2 and TRBJ2-3; TRBD2 agrees at 8 bases. J lost 1 base, V lost 2 bases, and 2 bases had no gene match. The CDR3 has 15 residues. Germline values: CDR1 SGHTA, CDR2 FQGNSA. The CDR3 sequence is CASSLRREGTDTQYF. The CDR3 coding sequence is TGTGCCAGCAGCTTAAGGCGGGAGGGCACAGATACGCAGTATTTT.